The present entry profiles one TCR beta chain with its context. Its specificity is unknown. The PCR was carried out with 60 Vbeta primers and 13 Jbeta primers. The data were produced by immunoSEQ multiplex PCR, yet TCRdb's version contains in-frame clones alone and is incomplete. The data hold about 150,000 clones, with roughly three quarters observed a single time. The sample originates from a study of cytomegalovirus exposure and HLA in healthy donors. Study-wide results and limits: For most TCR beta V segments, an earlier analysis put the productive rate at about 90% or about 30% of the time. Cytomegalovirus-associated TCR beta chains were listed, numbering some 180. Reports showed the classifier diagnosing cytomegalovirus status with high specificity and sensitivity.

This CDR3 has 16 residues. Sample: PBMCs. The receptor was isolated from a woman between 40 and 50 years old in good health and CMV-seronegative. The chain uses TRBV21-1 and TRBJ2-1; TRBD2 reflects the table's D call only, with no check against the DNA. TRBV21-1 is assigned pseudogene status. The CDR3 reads CASSHQRLAGYNEQFF. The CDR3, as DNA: TGTGCCAGCAGCCACCAGAGGCTAGCGGGGTACAATGAGCAGTTCTTC.